The rows below give T cell receptor beta chains drawn from one sample of a study of blood T cell repertoires in COVID-19. Only in-frame clones appear in the TCRdb table, and some are missing; sequencing was by immunoSEQ multiplex PCR. The table lists around 130,000 clones, around 79% of them singletons. Sequenced sample: peripheral blood. Every receptor here comes from a man of 80 years or more with acute or convalescent COVID-19. Each CDR3 is given with its conserved first and last residue. The D gene is left open where the match is weak. The size entry is marked missing in some rows and otherwise reads once, few, many or a size class.

D: TRBD1; V: TRBV30; J: TRBJ2-2; size: NA; CDR3: CARRTGSNTGELFF; DNA: TGTGCCAGACGGACAGGGTCGAACACCGGGGAGCTGTTTTTT
D: NA; V: TRBV28; J: TRBJ2-5; size: few; CDR3: CASSPAGAVDETQYF; DNA: TGTGCCAGCAGTCCTGCAGGGGCCGTAGATGAGACCCAGTACTTC
D: NA; V: TRBV10-3; J: TRBJ2-3; size: NA; CDR3: CAISESSGSADTQYF; DNA: TGTGCCATCAGTGAGTCTTCGGGGTCCGCAGATACGCAGTATTTT
D: NA; V: TRBV11-2; J: TRBJ2-1; size: NA; CDR3: CASSSRIGTPKAFF; DNA: TGTGCCAGCAGCTCCCGCATCGGGACACCTAAGGCGTTCTTC
D: TRBD2; V: TRBV15; J: TRBJ2-5; size: once; CDR3: CATSRVGGETQYF; DNA: TGTGCCACCAGCAGAGTCGGGGGGGAGACCCAGTACTTC
D: TRBD1; V: TRBV11-2; J: TRBJ2-2; size: few; CDR3: CASSPGTGGNTGELFF; DNA: TGTGCCAGCAGCCCCGGGACAGGGGGCAATACCGGGGAGCTGTTTTTT
D: TRBD2; V: TRBV7-3; J: TRBJ2-2; size: once; CDR3: CASSTPGLAGAGELFF; DNA: TGTGCCAGCAGCACTCCGGGACTAGCGGGCGCCGGGGAGCTGTTTTTT
D: NA; V: TRBV5-1; J: TRBJ1-1; size: many; CDR3: CASSLDGQGNTEAFF; DNA: TGCGCCAGCAGCTTGGACGGCCAGGGGAACACTGAAGCTTTCTTT
D: NA; V: TRBV6-5; J: TRBJ1-2; size: NA; CDR3: CASSLLSYGYTF; DNA: TGTGCCAGCAGCCTCCTATCATATGGCTACACCTTC
D: TRBD1; V: TRBV9; J: TRBJ2-1; size: NA; CDR3: CASSAVDRGPLGEQFF; DNA: TGTGCCAGCAGCGCTGTTGACAGGGGCCCCTTGGGTGAGCAGTTCTTC
D: NA; V: TRBV19; J: TRBJ2-5; size: NA; CDR3: CSRKAQGETQYF; DNA: TGCAGCCGTAAAGCCCAGGGAGAGACCCAGTACTTC
D: TRBD1; V: TRBV7-2; J: TRBJ2-7; size: few; CDR3: CASSFDRGRYEQYF; DNA: TGTGCCAGCAGCTTTGACAGGGGACGCTACGAGCAGTACTTC
D: NA; V: TRBV10-3; J: TRBJ1-5; size: NA; CDR3: CAISEILGSNQPQHF; DNA: TGTGCCATCAGTGAGATCCTGGGCAGCAATCAGCCCCAGCATTTT
D: NA; V: TRBV6-5; J: TRBJ1-1; size: NA; CDR3: CASSYSSQGNTEAFF; DNA: TGTGCCAGCAGTTACTCGAGTCAGGGGAACACTGAAGCTTTCTTT
D: NA; V: TRBV10-3; J: TRBJ2-3; size: NA; CDR3: CAISPERRTDTQYF; DNA: TGTGCCATCAGCCCAGAGCGTCGCACAGATACGCAGTATTTT
D: TRBD1; V: TRBV2; J: TRBJ2-1; size: once; CDR3: CASRTGGPQFF; DNA: TGTGCCAGCAGAACAGGGGGCCCCCAGTTCTTC
D: TRBD1; V: TRBV4-1; J: TRBJ1-5; size: few; CDR3: CASSQGTGGSQPQHF; DNA: TGCGCCAGCAGCCAGGGGACAGGGGGGAGTCAGCCCCAGCATTTT
D: NA; V: TRBV3-1/TRBV3-2; J: TRBJ1-5; size: few; CDR3: CASSQGQQKWGGPQHF; DNA: TGTGCCAGCAGCCAAGGACAGCAAAAATGGGGGGGGCCCCAGCATTTT
D: TRBD1; V: TRBV6-5; J: TRBJ1-2; size: NA; CDR3: CATHVGTGSTYGYTF; DNA: TGTGCCACCCACGTTGGGACAGGGAGTACCTATGGCTACACCTTC
D: TRBD1; V: TRBV6-1; J: TRBJ2-2; size: NA; CDR3: CASSSGQGPGELFF; DNA: TGTGCCAGCAGCTCAGGACAGGGGCCCGGGGAGCTGTTTTTT
D: NA; V: TRBV18; J: TRBJ1-1; size: NA; CDR3: CASSPGAAADTEAFF; DNA: TGTGCCAGCTCACCAGGGGCCGCGGCAGACACTGAAGCTTTCTTT
D: TRBD1; V: TRBV6-1; J: TRBJ2-7; size: NA; CDR3: CASSEDRGPYEQYF; DNA: TGTGCCAGCAGTGAGGACAGGGGGCCCTACGAGCAGTACTTC
D: NA; V: TRBV5-1; J: TRBJ1-2; size: NA; CDR3: CASSLGTRMGNYGYTF; DNA: TGCGCCAGCAGCTTGGGGACAAGGATGGGGAACTATGGCTACACCTTC
D: NA; V: TRBV4-1; J: TRBJ2-5; size: NA; CDR3: CASSQVRGKETQYF; DNA: TGCGCCAGCAGCCAAGTTCGGGGGAAAGAGACCCAGTACTTC
D: NA; V: TRBV6-5; J: TRBJ2-7; size: NA; CDR3: CASTNVRGGKQYF; DNA: TGTGCCAGCACTAACGTCAGGGGCGGCAAGCAGTACTTC
D: NA; V: TRBV14; J: TRBJ2-7; size: NA; CDR3: CASSQTNTYEQYF; DNA: TGTGCCAGCAGCCAGACTAATACCTACGAGCAGTACTTC
D: TRBD2; V: TRBV5-6; J: TRBJ2-5; size: NA; CDR3: CASNYKSSGGARETQYF; DNA: TGTGCCAGCAACTACAAATCTAGCGGGGGGGCGCGGGAGACCCAGTACTTC
D: NA; V: TRBV18; J: TRBJ1-3; size: NA; CDR3: CASSPSAQGIGNTIYF; DNA: TGTGCCAGCTCACCCTCGGCGCAGGGGATTGGAAACACCATATATTTT
D: NA; V: TRBV15; J: TRBJ2-5; size: NA; CDR3: CATSISETQYF; DNA: TGTGCCACCAGCATTAGTGAGACCCAGTACTTC
D: TRBD1; V: TRBV7-2; J: TRBJ2-5; size: NA; CDR3: CASSLERGRETQYF; DNA: TGTGCCAGCAGCTTAGAAAGGGGGCGGGAGACCCAGTACTTC
D: TRBD1; V: TRBV3-1/TRBV3-2; J: TRBJ2-3; size: NA; CDR3: CASSPTGLSTDTQYF; DNA: TGTGCCAGCAGCCCGACAGGGTTGAGCACAGATACGCAGTATTTT